The rows below give T cell receptor beta chains drawn from one sample of a study of cytomegalovirus exposure and HLA in healthy donors. Profiled with immunoSEQ multiplex PCR; TCRdb holds only in-frame clones, not every one. The sample lists about 200,000 clones; roughly 80% were seen once. Source material: PBMCs. The receptors were gathered from a male donor in good health and CMV-seropositive. The CDR3 runs from the conserved cysteine through the conserved F or W. D genes are given only for firm matches. Expanded clones are given a class, and other clones once, few, many or no size at all.

clone size | D gene | J gene | V gene | CDR3 protein | CDR3 DNA
- | TRBD2 | TRBJ2-7 | TRBV7-9 | CASSLVTREGAYEQYF | TGTGCCAGCAGCTTAGTCACGCGGGAGGGGGCCTACGAGCAGTACTTC
- | TRBD1 | TRBJ1-6 | TRBV9 | CASSTGQGYNSPLHF | TGTGCCAGCAGCACAGGACAGGGGTATAATTCACCCCTCCACTTT
- | - | TRBJ1-2 | TRBV5-1 | CASSLATTGKGYTF | TGCGCCAGCAGCTTGGCTACTACAGGGAAGGGCTACACCTTC
few | TRBD2 | TRBJ2-1 | TRBV7-2 | CASSQDQSSGSQAEQFF | TGTGCCAGCAGCCAAGATCAGTCTAGCGGGAGCCAGGCTGAGCAGTTCTTC
- | - | TRBJ1-2 | TRBV7-9 | CASSFWGARETYGYTF | TGTGCCAGCAGCTTTTGGGGCGCTAGGGAAACCTATGGCTACACCTTC
- | - | TRBJ2-7 | TRBV10-1 | CASSGSRRGYF | TGCGCCAGCAGCGGATCCAGAAGAGGGTACTTC
few | - | TRBJ1-2 | TRBV25-1 | CASSESGGYGYTF | TGTGCCAGCAGTGAATCTGGGGGGTATGGCTACACCTTC
- | - | TRBJ2-5 | TRBV20-1 | CSAIQETQYF | TGCAGTGCAATACAAGAGACCCAGTACTTC
- | - | TRBJ1-2 | TRBV30 | CAWSPGAGVGYTF | TGTGCCTGGAGTCCCGGGGCAGGGGTAGGCTACACCTTC
- | TRBD2 | TRBJ2-5 | TRBV28 | CASSPLAGVVETQYF | TGTGCCAGCAGCCCTTTAGCGGGAGTGGTGGAGACCCAGTACTTC
- | TRBD1 | TRBJ2-7 | TRBV18 | CASSLGQGWAYEQYF | TGTGCCAGCTCTCTAGGACAGGGATGGGCCTACGAGCAGTACTTC